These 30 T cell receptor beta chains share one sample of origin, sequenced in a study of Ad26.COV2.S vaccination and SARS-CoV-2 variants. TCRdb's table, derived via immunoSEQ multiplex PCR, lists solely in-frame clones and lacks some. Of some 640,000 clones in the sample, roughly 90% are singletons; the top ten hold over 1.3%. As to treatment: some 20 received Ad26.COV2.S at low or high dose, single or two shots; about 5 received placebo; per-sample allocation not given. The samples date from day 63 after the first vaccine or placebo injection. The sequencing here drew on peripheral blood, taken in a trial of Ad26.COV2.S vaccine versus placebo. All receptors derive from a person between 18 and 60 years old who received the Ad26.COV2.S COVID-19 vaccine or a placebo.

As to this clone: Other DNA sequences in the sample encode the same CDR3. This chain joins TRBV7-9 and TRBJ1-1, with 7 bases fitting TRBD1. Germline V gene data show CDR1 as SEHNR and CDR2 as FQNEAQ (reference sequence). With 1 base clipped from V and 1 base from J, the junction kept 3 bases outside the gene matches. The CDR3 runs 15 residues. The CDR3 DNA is TGTGCCAGCAGCTTAGGACAGGGTGGGAACACTGAAGCTTTCTTT. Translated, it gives CASSLGQGGNTEAFF.

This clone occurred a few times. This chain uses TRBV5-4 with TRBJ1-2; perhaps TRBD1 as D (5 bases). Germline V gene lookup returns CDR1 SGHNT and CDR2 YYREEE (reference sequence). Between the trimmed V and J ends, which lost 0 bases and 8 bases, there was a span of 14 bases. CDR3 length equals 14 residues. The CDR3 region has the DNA TGTGCCAGCAGCTTGGACCAGGGCGCCCGGGGCTACACCTTC. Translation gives CASSLDQGARGYTF.

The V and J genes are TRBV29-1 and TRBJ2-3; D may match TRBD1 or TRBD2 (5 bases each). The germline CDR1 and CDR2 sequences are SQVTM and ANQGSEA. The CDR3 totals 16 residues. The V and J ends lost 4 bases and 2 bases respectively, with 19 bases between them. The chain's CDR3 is CSVGGAFAGLTDTQYF. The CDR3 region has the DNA TGCAGCGTTGGAGGGGCGTTTGCGGGCCTCACAGATACGCAGTATTTT.

The CDR3 DNA reads as TGTGCCAGCAGCTTGGATAATATAGGGGGGGGCCTCTATGAGCAGTTCTTC. Residues: CASSLDNIGGGLYEQFF. V and J are TRBV7-8 and TRBJ2-1, with D possibly matching TRBD2 (7 bases). V dropped 3 bases and J dropped 8 bases, with 23 bases sitting between them. Germline V gene lookup returns CDR1 SGHVS and CDR2 FQNEAQ. CDR3 size: 17 residues.

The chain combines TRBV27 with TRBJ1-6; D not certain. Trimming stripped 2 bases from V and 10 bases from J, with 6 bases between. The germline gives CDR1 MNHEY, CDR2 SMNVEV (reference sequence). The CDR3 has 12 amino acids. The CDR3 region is CASSLDRSPLHF. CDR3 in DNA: TGTGCCAGCAGTTTAGACCGATCACCCCTCCACTTT.

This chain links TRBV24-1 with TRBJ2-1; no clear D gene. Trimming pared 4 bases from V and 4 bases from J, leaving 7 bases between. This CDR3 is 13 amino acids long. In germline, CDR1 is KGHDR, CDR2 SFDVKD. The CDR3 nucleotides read TGTGCCACCAGTGACCCCGCGTACAATGAGCAGTTCTTC. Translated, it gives CATSDPAYNEQFF.

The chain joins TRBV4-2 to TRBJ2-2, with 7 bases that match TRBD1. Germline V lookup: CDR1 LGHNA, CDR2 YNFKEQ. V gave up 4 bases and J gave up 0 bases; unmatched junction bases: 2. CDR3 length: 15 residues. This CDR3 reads CASSPGTANTGELFF. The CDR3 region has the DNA TGTGCCAGCAGCCCGGGGACAGCGAACACCGGGGAGCTGTTTTTT.

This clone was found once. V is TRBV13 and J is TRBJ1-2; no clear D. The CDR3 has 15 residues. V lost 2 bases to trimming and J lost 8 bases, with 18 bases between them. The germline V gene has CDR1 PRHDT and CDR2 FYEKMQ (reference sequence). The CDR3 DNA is TGTGCCAGCAGCTTAACGGAGGGTTGGTCGTCCGGCTACACCTTC. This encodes CASSLTEGWSSGYTF.

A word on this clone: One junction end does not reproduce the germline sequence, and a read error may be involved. CDR3 sequence (DNA): TGTGCCAGCTCACCGGCCGAGAATCGGCCCCAGCATTTT. Its translation: CASSPAENRPQHF. The V call is TRBV18, the J call TRBJ1-5, with D unresolved. This CDR3 region has 13 residues. Germline CDR1 KGHSH, CDR2 LQKENI.

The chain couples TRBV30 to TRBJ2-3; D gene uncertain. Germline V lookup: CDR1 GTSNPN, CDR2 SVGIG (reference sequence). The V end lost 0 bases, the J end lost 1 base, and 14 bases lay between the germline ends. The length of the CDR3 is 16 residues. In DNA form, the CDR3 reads TGTGCCTGGAGTGTATTTAGCAGGCGTGGCACAGATACGCAGTATTTT. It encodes CAWSVFSRRGTDTQYF.

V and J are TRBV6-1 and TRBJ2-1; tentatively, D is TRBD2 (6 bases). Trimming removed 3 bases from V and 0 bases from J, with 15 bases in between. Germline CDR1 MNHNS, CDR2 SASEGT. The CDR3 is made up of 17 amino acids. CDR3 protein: CASSDGGTSSSYNEQFF. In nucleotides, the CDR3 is TGTGCCAGCAGTGATGGGGGGACTTCGAGCTCCTACAATGAGCAGTTCTTC.

Here the CDR3 DNA reads TGTGCCAGCAGCGATGCCGGGACTAGCTCCTACAATGAGCAGTTCTTC. It is translated as CASSDAGTSSYNEQFF. The rearrangement joins TRBV9 to TRBJ2-1; 8 bases match TRBD2. The CDR3 is 16 residues long. Germline trimming cut 3 bases from V and 0 bases from J; bases unmatched to any gene: 5. Germline lookup yields CDR1 SGDLS and CDR2 YYNGEE.

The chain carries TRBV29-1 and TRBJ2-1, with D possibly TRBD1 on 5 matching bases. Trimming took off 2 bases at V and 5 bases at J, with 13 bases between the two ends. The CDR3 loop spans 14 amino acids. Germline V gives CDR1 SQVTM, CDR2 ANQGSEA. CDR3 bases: TGCAGCGTTGAACGGGCAGGGAAGGACAATGAGCAGTTCTTC. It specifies CSVERAGKDNEQFF.

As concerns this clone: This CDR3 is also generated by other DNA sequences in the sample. CDR3 coding DNA: TGCGCCAGCAGCTTAGGGCAAGAGACCCAGTACTTC. This gives the protein CASSLGQETQYF. The J gene is TRBJ2-5, the V gene TRBV5-1; D is unresolved. The CDR3 sequence is 12 residues long. Trimming pared 2 bases from V and 2 bases from J, leaving 4 bases between. The germline V gene encodes CDR1 SGHRS and CDR2 YFSETQ.

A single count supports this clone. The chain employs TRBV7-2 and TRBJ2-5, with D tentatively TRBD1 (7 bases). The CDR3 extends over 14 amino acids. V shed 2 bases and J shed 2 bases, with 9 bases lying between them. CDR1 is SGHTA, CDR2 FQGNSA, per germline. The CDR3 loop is CASSLSGGQETQYF. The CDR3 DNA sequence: TGTGCCAGCAGCTTATCAGGGGGGCAAGAGACCCAGTACTTC.

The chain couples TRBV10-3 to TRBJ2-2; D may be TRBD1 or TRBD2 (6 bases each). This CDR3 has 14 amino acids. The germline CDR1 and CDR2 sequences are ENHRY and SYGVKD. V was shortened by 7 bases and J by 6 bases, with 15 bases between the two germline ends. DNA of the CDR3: TGTGCCATCACCGGAGGGGGTGGACCCGGGGAGCTGTTTTTT. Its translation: CAITGGGGPGELFF.

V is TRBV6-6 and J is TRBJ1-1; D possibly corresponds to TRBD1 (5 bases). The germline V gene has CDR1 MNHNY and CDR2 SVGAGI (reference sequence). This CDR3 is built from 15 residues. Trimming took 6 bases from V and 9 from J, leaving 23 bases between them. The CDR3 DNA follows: TGTGCCAGCAGCGACCGGCGGGACTTTGGGGGAAAAGCTTTCTTT. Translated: CASSDRRDFGGKAFF.

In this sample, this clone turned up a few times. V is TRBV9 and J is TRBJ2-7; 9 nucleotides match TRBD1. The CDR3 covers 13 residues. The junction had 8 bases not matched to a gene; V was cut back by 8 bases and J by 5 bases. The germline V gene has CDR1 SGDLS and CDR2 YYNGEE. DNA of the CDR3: TGTGCCAGAAGGGGGACAGGGTGGCACGAGCAGTACTTC. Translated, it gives CARRGTGWHEQYF.

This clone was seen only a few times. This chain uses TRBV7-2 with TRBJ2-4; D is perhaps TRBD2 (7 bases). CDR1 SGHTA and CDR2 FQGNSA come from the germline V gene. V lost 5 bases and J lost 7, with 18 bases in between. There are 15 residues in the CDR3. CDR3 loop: CASSPQGGVGNIQYF. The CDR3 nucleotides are TGTGCCAGCAGCCCCCAAGGGGGGGTGGGGAACATTCAGTACTTC.

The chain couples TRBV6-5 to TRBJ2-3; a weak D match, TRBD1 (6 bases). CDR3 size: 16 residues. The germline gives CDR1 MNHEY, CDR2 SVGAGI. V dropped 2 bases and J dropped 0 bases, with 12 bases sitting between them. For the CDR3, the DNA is TGTGCCAGCAGTTACGGGGGCAAGTTAAGCACAGATACGCAGTATTTT. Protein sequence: CASSYGGKLSTDTQYF.

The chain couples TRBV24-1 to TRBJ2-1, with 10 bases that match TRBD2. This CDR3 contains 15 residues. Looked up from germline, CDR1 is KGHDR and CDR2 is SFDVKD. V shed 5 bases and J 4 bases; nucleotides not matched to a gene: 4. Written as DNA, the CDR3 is TGTGCCACCAGTGGATCAGCGGGGGGGTACAATGAGCAGTTCTTC. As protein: CATSGSAGGYNEQFF.

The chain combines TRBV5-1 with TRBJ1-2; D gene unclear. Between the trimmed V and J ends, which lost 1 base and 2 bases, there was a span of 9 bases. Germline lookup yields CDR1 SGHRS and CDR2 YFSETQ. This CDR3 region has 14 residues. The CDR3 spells CASSLRGENYGYTF. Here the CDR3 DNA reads TGCGCCAGCAGCTTGCGCGGGGAAAACTATGGCTACACCTTC.

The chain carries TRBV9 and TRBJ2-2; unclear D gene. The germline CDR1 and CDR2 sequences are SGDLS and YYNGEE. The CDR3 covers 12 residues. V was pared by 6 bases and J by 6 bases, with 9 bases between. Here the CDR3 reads CASTSQAGELFF. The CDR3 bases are TGTGCCAGCACAAGCCAGGCCGGGGAGCTGTTTTTT.

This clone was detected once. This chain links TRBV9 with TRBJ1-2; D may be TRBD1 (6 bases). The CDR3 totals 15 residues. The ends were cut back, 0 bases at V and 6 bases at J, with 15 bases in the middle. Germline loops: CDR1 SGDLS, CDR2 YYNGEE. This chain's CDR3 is CASSVASRGGNGYTF. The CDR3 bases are TGTGCCAGCAGCGTAGCCAGCAGGGGAGGGAATGGCTACACCTTC.

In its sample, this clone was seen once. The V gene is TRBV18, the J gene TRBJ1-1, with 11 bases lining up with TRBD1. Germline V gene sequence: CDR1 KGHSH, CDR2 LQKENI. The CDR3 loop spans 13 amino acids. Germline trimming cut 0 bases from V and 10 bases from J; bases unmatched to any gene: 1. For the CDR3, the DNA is TGTGCCAGCTCACCACCGGGACAGGGGGTAGCTTTCTTT. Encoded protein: CASSPPGQGVAFF. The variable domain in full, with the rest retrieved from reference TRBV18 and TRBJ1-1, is NAGVMQNPRHLVRRRGQEARLRCSPMKGHSHVYWYRQLPEEGLKFMVYLQKENIIDESGMPKERFSAEFPKEGPSILRIQQVVRGDSAAYFCASSPPGQGVAFFGQGTRLTVV.

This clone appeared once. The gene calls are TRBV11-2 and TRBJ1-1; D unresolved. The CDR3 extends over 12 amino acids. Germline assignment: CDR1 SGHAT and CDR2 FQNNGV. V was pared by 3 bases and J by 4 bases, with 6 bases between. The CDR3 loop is CASSLDRTEAFF. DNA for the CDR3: TGTGCCAGCAGCTTGGACCGCACTGAAGCTTTCTTT.

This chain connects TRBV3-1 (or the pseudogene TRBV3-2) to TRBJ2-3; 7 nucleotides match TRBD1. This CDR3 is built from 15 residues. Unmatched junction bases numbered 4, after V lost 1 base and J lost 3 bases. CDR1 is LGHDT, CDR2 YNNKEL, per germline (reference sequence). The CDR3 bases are TGTGCCAGCAGCCAAGCGGGCAGGGGGACAGATACGCAGTATTTT. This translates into CASSQAGRGTDTQYF.

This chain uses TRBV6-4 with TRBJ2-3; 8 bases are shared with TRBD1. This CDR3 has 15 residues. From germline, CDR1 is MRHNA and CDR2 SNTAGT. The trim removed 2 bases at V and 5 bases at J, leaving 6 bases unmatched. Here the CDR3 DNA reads TGTGCCAGCAGTGACAGGGCAGGGGGCGAAGATACGCAGTATTTT. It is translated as CASSDRAGGEDTQYF.

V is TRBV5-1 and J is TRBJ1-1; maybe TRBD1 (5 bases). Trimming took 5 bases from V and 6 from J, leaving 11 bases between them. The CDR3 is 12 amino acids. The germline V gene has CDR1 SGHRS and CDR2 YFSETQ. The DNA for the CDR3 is TGCGCCAGCAGTTCCGGGGGTGCTGAAGCTTTCTTT. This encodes CASSSGGAEAFF.

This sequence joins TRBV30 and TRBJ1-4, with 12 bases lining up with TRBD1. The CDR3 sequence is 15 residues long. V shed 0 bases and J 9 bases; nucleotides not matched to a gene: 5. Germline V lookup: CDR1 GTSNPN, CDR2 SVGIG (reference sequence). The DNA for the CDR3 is TGTGCCTGGAGTGTCTTTGGGACAGGGGGCAAAAAACTGTTTTTT. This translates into CAWSVFGTGGKKLFF.